The 30 T cell receptor beta chains below all came from one sample that was sequenced in a study of T cell responses to AZD1222 COVID-19 vaccine. Sequencing was performed with immunoSEQ multiplex PCR; in TCRdb, only in-frame clones are kept and a portion is missing. Among roughly 140,000 clones listed, 94% were seen once. Material: peripheral blood, obtained on day 0 of AZD1222 vaccination. The receptor source for this set is an adult in good health.

This clone showed up just once. The CDR3 reads CASSPREAGGAGNQPQHF. CDR3 coding DNA: TGTGCCAGCTCACCACGTGAGGCGGGGGGCGCGGGCAATCAGCCCCAGCATTTT. The chain couples TRBV18 to TRBJ1-5; maybe TRBD1 (6 bases). This CDR3 comprises 18 residues. Trimming took 1 base from V and 2 from J, leaving 18 bases between them. CDR1 and CDR2 (germline): KGHSH, LQKENI.

This chain uses TRBV18 with TRBJ1-2; D is unclear. CDR1 and CDR2 from the germline V gene are KGHSH and LQKENI. The CDR3 is 14 residues long. V was clipped by 4 bases and J by 8 bases, with 17 bases between them. CDR3 in amino acids: CASSRETHERGYTF. In DNA, the CDR3 is TGTGCCAGCTCACGCGAGACGCACGAAAGGGGCTACACCTTC.

V and J are TRBV6-5 and TRBJ1-2; 7 bases agree with TRBD1. The CDR3 totals 14 residues. Germline CDR1 reads MNHEY; CDR2 reads SVGAGI. Trimming removed 6 bases from V and 6 bases from J; junction bases left unmatched: 10. CDR3 residues: CASSVLQGLDGYTF. In DNA, the CDR3 is TGTGCCAGCAGCGTACTACAGGGGCTGGATGGCTACACCTTC.

The chain couples TRBV29-1 to TRBJ2-7; TRBD2 matches at 8 bases. The CDR3 totals 16 residues. CDR1 SQVTM and CDR2 ANQGSEA come from the germline V gene. Unmatched junction bases numbered 12, after V lost 3 bases and J lost 2 bases. As DNA, the CDR3 is TGCAGCGTTGATCGGGGGGGGGCGGATTTCCCCTACGAGCAGTACGTC. This codes for CSVDRGGADFPYEQYV.

The chain carries TRBV27 and TRBJ1-4; D is possibly TRBD1 (5 bases). Trimming stripped 8 bases from V and 10 bases from J, with 11 bases between. Germline loops: CDR1 MNHEY, CDR2 SMNVEV (reference sequence). The CDR3 is 11 residues long. CDR3 nucleotide sequence: TGTGCCAGCTCCACGGGGGGAAAACTGTTTTTT. Its translation is CASSTGGKLFF.

V usage is TRBV19 and J usage is TRBJ2-7; 7 bases are shared with TRBD1. The CDR3 is 13 residues long. CDR1 and CDR2 from the germline V gene are LNHDA and SQIVND (reference sequence). V was pared by 9 bases and J by 2 bases, with 7 bases of the junction left unmatched. The CDR3 loop is CARPRQGAYEQYV. The CDR3 DNA follows: TGTGCCAGGCCCAGACAGGGAGCCTACGAGCAGTACGTC.

The DNA for the CDR3 is TGTGCCAGTAGTTTCGCCGCCGCAAGACTAGCGGCAACCTACAATGAGCAGTTCTTC. Encoded protein: CASSFAAARLAATYNEQFF. The rearrangement uses TRBV19 and TRBJ2-1, with TRBD2 identical over 9 bases. Germline CDR1 LNHDA, CDR2 SQIVND (reference sequence). The CDR3 is 19 residues long. V shed 5 bases and J 2 bases; nucleotides not matched to a gene: 16.

V usage is TRBV30 and J usage is TRBJ2-3; tentatively, D is TRBD2 (6 bases). CDR3 size: 12 residues. The germline gives CDR1 GTSNPN, CDR2 SVGIG (reference sequence). V gave up 0 bases and J gave up 5 bases, with 6 bases separating them. The CDR3 protein is CAWSVGGDTQYF. The CDR3 DNA sequence: TGTGCCTGGAGTGTGGGGGGAGATACGCAGTATTTT.

The chain employs TRBV28 and TRBJ2-5; D possibly corresponds to TRBD1 (6 bases). The CDR3 covers 14 residues. Germline V lookup: CDR1 MDHEN, CDR2 SYDVKM. V was clipped by 7 bases and J by 5 bases, with 17 bases between them. The CDR3 DNA sequence: TGTGCCAGCATGGGCGCCTCCCAGGGGGAGACCCAGTACTTC. Translated, it gives CASMGASQGETQYF.

This rearrangement joins TRBV10-3 to TRBJ2-3; TRBD2 matches 13 bases. Trimming took 0 bases from V and 4 from J; bases not matched to a gene: 10. From germline, CDR1 is ENHRY and CDR2 SYGVKD. This CDR3 is built from 19 residues. The CDR3 sequence: CAISESGLAGVVEADTQYF. Written as DNA, the CDR3 is TGTGCCATCAGTGAGTCCGGACTAGCGGGAGTGGTGGAAGCAGATACGCAGTATTTT.

The chain carries TRBV11-2 and TRBJ1-4; unclear D gene. Looked up from germline, CDR1 is SGHAT and CDR2 is FQNNGV. Trimming took 5 bases from V and 8 from J, leaving 15 bases between them. This CDR3 comprises 14 residues. The CDR3 DNA follows: TGTGCCAGCAGCCTCCACCAGGCGGGAGAAAAACTGTTTTTT. As protein: CASSLHQAGEKLFF.

This clone has just a few counts. The rearrangement uses TRBV6-1 and TRBJ1-5; no definite D call. Germline lookup yields CDR1 MNHNS and CDR2 SASEGT. CDR3 size: 15 residues. Trimming shortened V by 2 bases and J by 0 bases, and 8 bases separated the two germline ends. This CDR3 reads CASSEFGGSNQPQHF. In DNA, the CDR3 is TGTGCCAGCAGTGAATTTGGAGGTAGCAATCAGCCCCAGCATTTT.

The chain has TRBV28 and TRBJ1-6; 10 bases are shared with TRBD1. V lost 0 bases and J lost 5; bases outside the gene matches: 1. The CDR3 has 16 amino acids. CDR1 is MDHEN, CDR2 SYDVKM, per germline. The CDR3 sequence: CASSLWGQGNNSPLHF. The CDR3, as DNA: TGTGCCAGCAGTTTATGGGGACAGGGGAATAATTCACCCCTCCACTTT. The full variable domain, in which reference TRBV28 and TRBJ1-6 provide the parts outside the CDR3, is DVKVTQSSRYLVKRTGEKVFLECVQDMDHENMFWYRQDPGLGLRLIYFSYDVKMKEKGDIPEGYSVSREKKERFSLILESASTNQTSMYLCASSLWGQGNNSPLHFGNGTRLTVT.

The chain uses TRBV2 and TRBJ1-5; 9 positions match TRBD1. CDR1 and CDR2 (germline): SNHLY, FYNNEI. Germline trimming cut 6 bases from V and 4 bases from J; bases unmatched to any gene: 7. There are 15 residues in the CDR3. CDR3 protein: CASRSGQGENQPQHF. CDR3 coding DNA: TGTGCCAGCAGGTCGGGACAGGGAGAAAATCAGCCCCAGCATTTT.

The chain joins TRBV24-1 to TRBJ2-7; D is perhaps TRBD1 or TRBD2 (5 bases each). Germline CDR1 is KGHDR and CDR2 is SFDVKD. Trimming pared 5 bases from V and 12 bases from J, leaving 16 bases between. The CDR3 is made up of 12 amino acids. The CDR3 here is CATSGGRGTTYV. CDR3 bases: TGTGCCACCAGTGGTGGGAGAGGGACGACGTACGTC.

The CDR3 loop is CASSQALRAGPLGYGYTF. The CDR3, as DNA: TGCGCCAGCAGCCAAGCTTTAAGGGCAGGGCCCTTAGGCTATGGCTACACCTTC. The V and J genes are TRBV4-1 and TRBJ1-2; TRBD1 is a possible D gene (5 bases). The CDR3 loop spans 18 amino acids. The ends were cut back, 1 base at V and 4 bases at J, with 22 bases in the middle. CDR1 is MGHRA, CDR2 YSYEKL, per germline.

In its sample, this clone was seen once. The chain couples TRBV5-1 to TRBJ1-1; TRBD1 might be the D (5 bases). The CDR3 contains 14 residues. Germline values: CDR1 SGHRS, CDR2 YFSETQ. The V end was cut by 0 bases, the J end by 4 bases, with 10 bases between. The CDR3 DNA reads TGCGCCAGCAGCTTGGGGCAGGGTATCACTGAAGCTTTCTTT. Its protein product is CASSLGQGITEAFF.

The chain couples TRBV11-3 to TRBJ2-2; 7 bases match TRBD1. With 5 bases clipped from V and 1 base from J, the junction kept 4 bases outside the gene matches. This CDR3 contains 15 residues. The germline V gene encodes CDR1 SGHNT and CDR2 YENEEA. The CDR3 DNA reads TGTGCCAGCAGCCCCCGGACAGGGAACACCGGGGAGCTGTTTTTT. Its translation: CASSPRTGNTGELFF.

The V call is TRBV12-3 or TRBV12-4, the J call TRBJ2-1; 9 bases agree with TRBD1. With V trimmed by 11 bases and J by 6 bases, 8 bases remained unmatched. CDR3 size: 13 residues. This CDR3 reads CAAATGGVNEQFF. DNA of the CDR3: TGTGCCGCTGCGACAGGGGGAGTCAATGAGCAGTTCTTC.

V is TRBV5-5 and J is TRBJ1-5; 8 bases align to TRBD1. Germline CDR1 reads SGHKS; CDR2 reads YYEKEE (reference sequence). CDR3 length equals 17 residues. Trimming at V came to 4 bases and at J to 3 bases, leaving 12 bases not matched to a gene. The CDR3 sequence is CASSPQGGGLINQPQHF. In DNA, the CDR3 is TGTGCCAGCAGCCCACAGGGGGGGGGCCTGATCAATCAGCCCCAGCATTTT.

The chain uses TRBV19 and TRBJ1-1, with D perhaps TRBD1 (6 bases). Germline CDR1 is LNHDA and CDR2 is SQIVND (reference sequence). The CDR3 spans 13 residues. V was clipped by 5 bases and J by 1 base, with 8 bases between them. CDR3 loop: CASSLQGNTEAFF. The CDR3 DNA follows: TGTGCCAGTAGTCTACAGGGGAACACTGAAGCTTTCTTT. Complete variable domain (other parts from reference TRBV19 and TRBJ1-1): DGGITQSPKYLFRKEGQNVTLSCEQNLNHDAMYWYRQDPGQGLRLIYYSQIVNDFQKGDIAEGYSVSREKKESFPLTVTSAQKNPTAFYLCASSLQGNTEAFFGQGTRLTVV.

V usage is TRBV12-5 and J usage is TRBJ1-1; no clear D gene. The germline V gene has CDR1 LGHNT and CDR2 FRNRAP. The V and J ends lost 2 bases and 6 bases respectively, with 7 bases between them. The length of the CDR3 is 12 residues. DNA of the CDR3: TGTGCTAGTGGTTTGAGGGTCTCTGAAGCTTTCTTT. Protein: CASGLRVSEAFF.

This clone showed up just once. The gene calls are TRBV2 and TRBJ2-3; 10 nucleotides line up with TRBD1. Per germline, CDR1 SNHLY and CDR2 FYNNEI. CDR3 size: 17 residues. Trimming at V came to 3 bases and at J to 6 bases, leaving 12 bases not matched to a gene. CDR3 coding DNA: TGTGCCAGCAGTGACGGTCCCCGGGACAGGGGTCAGGATACGCAGTATTTT. The encoded protein is CASSDGPRDRGQDTQYF.

This clone has only one observation. The V gene is TRBV10-1, the J gene TRBJ2-1, with no clear D. Germline V gene sequence: CDR1 WNHNN, CDR2 SYGVQD (reference sequence). The CDR3 covers 11 residues. V was shortened by 8 bases and J by 10 bases, with 12 bases between the two germline ends. Written as DNA, the CDR3 is TGCGCCAGCGGGAAGTTGGGGGAGCAGTTCTTC. It specifies CASGKLGEQFF.

The V and J genes are TRBV10-1 and TRBJ1-3, with D perhaps matching TRBD1 (5 bases). Germline CDR1 and CDR2: WNHNN and SYGVQD (reference sequence). Trimming took off 6 bases at V and 3 bases at J, with 12 bases between the two ends. CDR3 length: 14 amino acids. This chain's CDR3 is CASRKDSVGNTIYF. CDR3 coding DNA: TGCGCCAGCAGAAAAGACAGCGTTGGAAACACCATATATTTT.

The chain recombines TRBV6-5 with TRBJ1-1, with 8 bases aligning to TRBD1. The CDR3 spans 15 residues. The V gene end was trimmed by 7 bases and the J gene end by 3 bases; junction bases not matched to a gene: 10. Looked up from germline, CDR1 is MNHEY and CDR2 is SVGAGI. The CDR3, as DNA: TGTGCCAGCACTAAGACAGGGGCGGGGGACACTGAAGCTTTCTTT. Protein sequence: CASTKTGAGDTEAFF.

The V call is TRBV7-7, the J call TRBJ2-3; TRBD1 is a possible D gene (6 bases). Trimming removed 2 bases from V and 2 bases from J, with 11 bases in between. The CDR3 spans 15 residues. Germline V lookup: CDR1 SSHAT, CDR2 FNYEAQ (reference sequence). Here the CDR3 reads CASSLSGTPTDTQYF. CDR3 DNA sequence: TGTGCCAGCAGCTTATCAGGGACACCCACAGATACGCAGTATTTT. The whole variable domain, remainder taken from reference TRBV7-7 and TRBJ2-3, is GAGVSQSPRYKVTKRGQDVTLRCDPISSHATLYWYQQALGQGPEFLTYFNYEAQPDKSGLPSDRFSAERPEGSISTLTIQRTEQRDSAMYRCASSLSGTPTDTQYFGPGTRLTVL.

This rearrangement joins TRBV4-2 to TRBJ2-2; TRBD2 agrees at 7 bases. The CDR3 has 17 amino acids. J lost 1 base, V lost 0 bases, and 5 bases had no gene match. Per the germline V gene, CDR1 is LGHNA and CDR2 is YNFKEQ. The CDR3 nucleotides are TGTGCCAGCAGCCAAGATTCCCCTAGCGGGAACACCGGGGAGCTGTTTTTT. Encoded protein: CASSQDSPSGNTGELFF.

V is TRBV11-2 and J is TRBJ2-2, with no clear D. V lost 5 bases and J 7 bases, leaving 14 bases between the germline ends. This CDR3 is built from 14 residues. Germline CDR1 reads SGHAT; CDR2 reads FQNNGV. The CDR3 reads CASSRGSYGGELFF. In DNA, the CDR3 is TGTGCCAGCAGCCGCGGTTCTTACGGCGGGGAGCTGTTTTTT.

The chain couples TRBV10-3 to TRBJ2-7; 9 nucleotides align to TRBD1. CDR3 length equals 15 residues. V trimming: 3 bases; J trimming: 0 bases; junction bases outside the gene matches: 3. Looked up from germline, CDR1 is ENHRY and CDR2 is SYGVKD. CDR3 sequence (DNA): TGTGCCATCAGTGACGGGACAGGGAGCTCCTACGAGCAGTACGTC. It encodes CAISDGTGSSYEQYV.